Listed here are 22 T cell receptor beta chains from one sample, sequenced in a study of radiation and T cells in renal cell carcinoma. Specified time point: blood 2 weeks post-SBRT. The treatment here: 15 Gy SBRT to primary tumor, nephrectomy 4 weeks later. Method: immunoSEQ multiplex PCR; TCRdb's copy keeps in-frame clones and lacks some. Of 100,000 to 150,000 clones detected, around 85% appear once; the ten largest clones hold roughly 5.9%. The source was blood, collected from a patient whose treatment included radiotherapy and nephrectomy. The receptors stem from a man aged 50-59 years with renal cell carcinoma.

As regards this clone: This specimen includes other DNA sequences encoding the same CDR3. The chain uses TRBV6-1 and TRBJ2-7, with a weak D call TRBD1 (6 bases). The CDR3 is 12 residues long. V lost 4 bases and J 3 bases, leaving 7 bases between the germline ends. Germline CDR1 and CDR2: MNHNS and SASEGT. CDR3 nucleotide sequence: TGTGCCAGCAGTGCACAGGGCTACGAGCAGTACTTC. Encoded protein: CASSAQGYEQYF.

The V gene is TRBV12-5, the J gene TRBJ1-6, with TRBD1 identical over 10 bases. The CDR3 is 17 residues long. Losses at the gene ends were 8 bases for V and 0 bases for J; bases not matched to a gene: 7. The germline V gene encodes CDR1 LGHNT and CDR2 FRNRAP. CDR3 in DNA: TGTGCTAGTTGGGCGGGACAGGGGAACTCCTATAATTCACCCCTCCACTTT. This translates into CASWAGQGNSYNSPLHF.

The rearrangement uses TRBV2 and TRBJ1-1; D gene uncertain. Trimming shortened V by 0 bases and J by 5 bases, and 7 bases separated the two germline ends. The V gene's germline CDR1 is SNHLY and CDR2 FYNNEI. This CDR3 region has 13 residues. The CDR3 region is CASSEARGTEAFF. The DNA for the CDR3 is TGTGCCAGCAGTGAAGCCCGGGGAACTGAAGCTTTCTTT. Looking up the rest from reference TRBV2 and TRBJ1-1 gives the full variable domain: EPEVTQTPSHQVTQMGQEVILRCVPISNHLYFYWYRQILGQKVEFLVSFYNNEISEKSEIFDDQFSVERPDGSNFTLKIRSTKLEDSAMYFCASSEARGTEAFFGQGTRLTVV.

The V call is TRBV5-4, the J call TRBJ1-1, with a tentative D call TRBD1 (6 bases). CDR1 SGHNT and CDR2 YYREEE come from the germline V gene (reference sequence). The CDR3 spans 15 residues. Trimming cost V 0 bases and J 1 base, with 10 bases left between them. CDR3 DNA sequence: TGTGCCAGCAGCTTGGTGGGGGCCCCGAACACTGAAGCTTTCTTT. Its protein product is CASSLVGAPNTEAFF. The variable domain in full, with the rest retrieved from reference TRBV5-4 and TRBJ1-1, is ETGVTQSPTHLIKTRGQQVTLRCSSQSGHNTVSWYQQALGQGPQFIFQYYREEENGRGNFPPRFSGLQFPNYSSELNVNALELDDSALYLCASSLVGAPNTEAFFGQGTRLTVV.

The chain combines TRBV19 with TRBJ1-2; D remains unclear. Trimming took 3 bases from V and 2 from J, leaving 10 bases between them. The length of the CDR3 is 14 residues. Germline CDR1 LNHDA, CDR2 SQIVND (reference sequence). CDR3 loop: CASSMPSINYGYTF. CDR3 nucleotides: TGTGCCAGTAGTATGCCGTCGATCAACTATGGCTACACCTTC.

This chain connects TRBV2 to TRBJ1-5; D gene unclear. Germline CDR1 and CDR2: SNHLY and FYNNEI. Trimming stripped 6 bases from V and 5 bases from J, with 8 bases between. This CDR3 spans 12 amino acids. The CDR3 sequence is CASSLQDQPQHF. CDR3 nucleotide sequence: TGTGCCAGCAGCCTTCAGGATCAGCCCCAGCATTTT. Combining the CDR3 with reference TRBV2 and TRBJ1-5 gives the whole variable domain EPEVTQTPSHQVTQMGQEVILRCVPISNHLYFYWYRQILGQKVEFLVSFYNNEISEKSEIFDDQFSVERPDGSNFTLKIRSTKLEDSAMYFCASSLQDQPQHFGDGTRLSIL.

The chain joins TRBV5-1 to TRBJ2-3; D is uncertain. This CDR3 is built from 13 residues. With 7 bases removed from V and 3 bases from J, the gap between germline ends came to 12 bases. The germline V gene encodes CDR1 SGHRS and CDR2 YFSETQ. CDR3 coding DNA: TGCGCCAGCGACAACCCTGAGACAGATACGCAGTATTTT. Amino acids: CASDNPETDTQYF.

The CDR3 DNA reads as TGTGCCAAACCCCCCTGCGTCCAAGAGACCCAGTACTTC. It encodes CAKPPCVQETQYF. The chain uses TRBV7-6 and TRBJ2-5; D remains ambiguous. Germline V gene data show CDR1 as SGHVS and CDR2 as FNYEAQ. The CDR3 runs 13 residues. Trimming took off 10 bases at V and 1 base at J, with 13 bases between the two ends.

V is TRBV19 and J is TRBJ2-3, with D unclear. V lost 5 bases to trimming and J lost 11 bases, with 20 bases between them. Germline V gives CDR1 LNHDA, CDR2 SQIVND (reference sequence). CDR3 size: 14 residues. The CDR3 bases are TGTGCCAGTAGTCTCCCTGCTCACTCACCCTTGCAGTATTTT. It translates to CASSLPAHSPLQYF.

The DNA for the CDR3 is TGTGCCAGCAGCTTGGGGCCTCGGGACAGCGCCTATGGCTACACCTTC. It codes for CASSLGPRDSAYGYTF. The chain carries TRBV5-5 and TRBJ1-2; 7 positions agree with TRBD1. CDR3 length: 16 amino acids. In germline, CDR1 is SGHKS, CDR2 YYEKEE (reference sequence). V trimming: 0 bases; J trimming: 4 bases; junction bases outside the gene matches: 9.

This clone was observed a handful of times. The J gene is TRBJ1-1, the V gene TRBV6-5; D remains ambiguous. Germline V gene lookup returns CDR1 MNHEY and CDR2 SVGAGI. The V end lost 5 bases, the J end lost 1 base, and 8 bases lay between the germline ends. The CDR3 contains 13 residues. The CDR3 region is CASSLQPNTEAFF. CDR3 DNA: TGTGCCAGCAGTCTACAGCCGAACACTGAAGCTTTCTTT.

V is TRBV7-8 and J is TRBJ1-1, with D perhaps TRBD1 (5 bases). Trimming took off 4 bases at V and 5 bases at J, with 17 bases between the two ends. CDR3 length: 15 residues. The germline V gene has CDR1 SGHVS and CDR2 FQNEAQ. The CDR3 here is CASSSGGAVGTEAFF. DNA of the CDR3: TGTGCCAGCAGCTCAGGAGGGGCGGTGGGGACTGAAGCTTTCTTT. Drawing the rest from reference TRBV7-8 and TRBJ1-1, the complete variable domain is GAGVSQSPRYKVAKRGQDVALRCDPISGHVSLFWYQQALGQGPEFLTYFQNEAQLDKSGLPSDRFFAERPEGSVSTLKIQRTQQEDSAVYLCASSSGGAVGTEAFFGQGTRLTVV.

The rearrangement joins TRBV7-3 to TRBJ2-1; D is unclear. With 2 bases removed from V and 0 bases from J, the gap between germline ends came to 8 bases. CDR1 and CDR2 from the germline V gene are SGHTA and FQGTGA. The CDR3 length is 15 residues. The CDR3 sequence is CASSLEASSYNEQFF. For the CDR3, the DNA is TGTGCCAGCAGCTTAGAGGCTAGCTCCTACAATGAGCAGTTCTTC.

This clone was observed once. The chain has TRBV6-1 and TRBJ2-7; 9 bases fit TRBD2. Germline V gives CDR1 MNHNS, CDR2 SASEGT. J gave up 4 bases and V 4 bases, and 2 bases lay outside the gene matches. The CDR3 length is 13 residues. Here the CDR3 DNA reads TGTGCCAGCAGTGCCACTAGCGGGTACGAGCAGTACTTC. Translation: CASSATSGYEQYF.

The V call is TRBV28, the J call TRBJ1-1; no reliable D call. V was shortened by 5 bases and J by 0 bases, with 7 bases between the two germline ends. Germline CDR1 is MDHEN and CDR2 is SYDVKM. The CDR3 covers 13 residues. For the CDR3, the DNA is TGTGCCAGCAGTACTGCAATGAACACTGAAGCTTTCTTT. Protein: CASSTAMNTEAFF.

The chain has TRBV9 and TRBJ1-2; D may be TRBD1 (5 bases). V lost 1 base and J 8 bases, leaving 9 bases between the germline ends. The CDR3 runs 12 residues. Per the germline V gene, CDR1 is SGDLS and CDR2 is YYNGEE. The CDR3 here is CASSVQGSGYTF. In DNA form, the CDR3 reads TGTGCCAGCAGCGTACAGGGCTCCGGCTACACCTTC.

The CDR3 DNA reads TGTGCCAGCAGTCACGACCAAGAGACCCAGTACTTC. It translates to CASSHDQETQYF. The chain combines TRBV2 with TRBJ2-5; D remains ambiguous. Germline V gene lookup returns CDR1 SNHLY and CDR2 FYNNEI. V was pared by 5 bases and J by 0 bases, with 4 bases between. The CDR3 contains 12 residues.

The rearrangement joins TRBV30 to TRBJ1-6, with D perhaps TRBD1 (6 bases). Germline V gene sequence: CDR1 GTSNPN, CDR2 SVGIG (reference sequence). This CDR3 region has 17 residues. V gave up 3 bases and J gave up 6 bases, with 21 bases separating them. Written as DNA, the CDR3 is TGTGCCTGGAGCCTGCAGCGGGGGACAAATAGTAATTCACCCCTCCACTTT. Protein product: CAWSLQRGTNSNSPLHF.

The genes are TRBV19 and TRBJ2-6, with D unclear. This CDR3 has 16 residues. CDR1 is LNHDA, CDR2 SQIVND, per germline (reference sequence). The ends were cut back, 0 bases at V and 1 base at J, with 7 bases in the middle. CDR3 DNA sequence: TGTGCCAGTAGTATAGAGTCTGGTTCTGGGGCCAACGTCCTGACTTTC. As protein: CASSIESGSGANVLTF.

The genes are TRBV5-1 and TRBJ2-2, with D possibly TRBD2 on 6 matching bases. CDR3 length: 16 amino acids. Germline CDR1 reads SGHRS; CDR2 reads YFSETQ. The ends were cut back, 1 base at V and 5 bases at J, with 15 bases in the middle. CDR3 sequence (DNA): TGCGCCAGCAGCTTGCGGCAGGGAGGTTTGACCGGGGAGCTGTTTTTT. Translating it yields CASSLRQGGLTGELFF.

This clone was detected only a few times. This chain joins TRBV5-1 and TRBJ2-1; the D is unclear. Germline-derived CDR1 and CDR2 are SGHRS and YFSETQ. The CDR3 runs 13 residues. Trimming cost V 0 bases and J 4 bases, with 5 bases left between them. The CDR3 DNA sequence: TGCGCCAGCAGCTTGGACAAATACAATGAGCAGTTCTTC. It translates to CASSLDKYNEQFF.

The chain links TRBV5-1 to TRBJ2-1, with a weak D call TRBD1 (5 bases). With 4 bases removed from V and 8 bases from J, the gap between germline ends came to 16 bases. There are 14 residues in the CDR3. In germline, CDR1 is SGHRS, CDR2 YFSETQ. DNA for the CDR3: TGCGCCAGCAGCATCAGGGATACGTACGATGAGCAGTTCTTC. It yields the protein CASSIRDTYDEQFF.